This TCR beta chain was observed in a study of long-term antiretroviral therapy in people with HIV. The study, taken as a whole, reports: Repertoires with HIV possessed tighter CDR3 length spans than those of controls. Clones with expansion before ART led the repertoire at all time points.

Survey-level resolution applied to immunoSEQ assay v3.0. This table comes from immunoSEQ multiplex PCR, and its TCRdb copy is limited to in-frame clones, with some not included. The table shows about 21,000 clones, with over 80% occurring only once. As to this clone: Its antigen is still unknown.

The CDR3 consists of 13 residues. The germline V gene has CDR1 SGHAT and CDR2 FQDESV (reference sequence). Trimming left V 1 base short and J 1 base short, with 4 bases between. The genes are TRBV11-1 and TRBJ1-1, with D unresolved. The TCR sequence derives from a young man with HIV. The sample here was unsorted PBMCs, taken 2.1 years after starting antiretroviral therapy. The CDR3 bases are TGTGCCAGCAGCTTAGGTTCGAACACTGAAGCTTTCTTT. It specifies CASSLGSNTEAFF.